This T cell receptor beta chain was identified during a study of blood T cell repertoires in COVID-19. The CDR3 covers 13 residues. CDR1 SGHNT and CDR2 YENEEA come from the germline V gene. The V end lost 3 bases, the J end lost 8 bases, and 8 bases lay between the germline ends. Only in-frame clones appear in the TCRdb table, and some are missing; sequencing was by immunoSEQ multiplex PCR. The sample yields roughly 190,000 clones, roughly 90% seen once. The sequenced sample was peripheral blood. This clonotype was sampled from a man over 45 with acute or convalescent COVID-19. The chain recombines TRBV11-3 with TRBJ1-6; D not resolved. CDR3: CASSFRLDSPLHF. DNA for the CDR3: TGTGCCAGCAGCTTCCGGTTGGATTCACCCCTCCACTTT.